This record looks at one TCR beta chain sequence and its context. The antigen remains undetermined. Amplified material comprised TCR beta CDR3 regions derived from RNA transcripts. First-round RT-PCR with HTBI primers preceded a second-round multiplex PCR. TCRdb called the multiplex PCR reads again in MiXCR, with one record for every CDR3 protein. The sample holds hundreds of thousands of distinct CDR3 sequences, over 40% seen once. Active ophthalmopathy (CAS at least 3, NOSPECS at least 4), lasting under 3 months. Clinical symptoms, serum thyroxine, TRAb, thyroid ultrasound and orbital computed tomography formed the basis of diagnosis. The data stem from a study of Graves' ophthalmopathy and Graves' hyperthyroidism. The study, taken as a whole, reports: In blood appeared most of the expanded thyroid clonotypes whose frequency exceeded 0.001.

The source of this sequence is an adult man with Graves' ophthalmopathy. The sequencing input was peripheral blood.

CDR3 in amino acids: CATSDSAGERGYTIYF. The CDR3 coding sequence is TGTGCCACCAGTGATTCGGCGGGCGAGCGTGGCTACACCATATATTTT. The genes are TRBV24-1 and TRBJ1-3; D unresolved. Per the germline V gene, CDR1 is KGHDR and CDR2 is SFDVKD. The CDR3 has 16 amino acids. With 2 bases removed from V and 8 bases from J, the gap between germline ends came to 18 bases.